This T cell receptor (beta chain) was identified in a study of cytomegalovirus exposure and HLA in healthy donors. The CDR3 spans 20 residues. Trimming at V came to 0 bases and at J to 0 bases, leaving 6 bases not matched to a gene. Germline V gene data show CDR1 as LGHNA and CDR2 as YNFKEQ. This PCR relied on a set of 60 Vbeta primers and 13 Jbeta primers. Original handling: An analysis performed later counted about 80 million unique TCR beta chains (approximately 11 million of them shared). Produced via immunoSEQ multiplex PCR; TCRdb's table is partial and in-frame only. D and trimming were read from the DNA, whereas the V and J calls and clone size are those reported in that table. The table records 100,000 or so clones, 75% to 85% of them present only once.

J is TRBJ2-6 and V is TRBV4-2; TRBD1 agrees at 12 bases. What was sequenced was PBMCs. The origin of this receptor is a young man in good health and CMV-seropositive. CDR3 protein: CASSQEFTGQGASGANVLTF. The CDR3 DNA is TGTGCCAGCAGCCAAGAATTCACGGGACAGGGGGCCTCTGGGGCCAACGTCCTGACTTTC.